Following are 8 T cell receptor beta chains from one sample sequenced in a study of technical replicates of blood from a few donors. Some clones are missing from TCRdb's copy, which holds only in-frame ones; the method was immunoSEQ multiplex PCR. Of around 80,000 clones detected, just over 90% appear once; the ten largest clones hold 0.24%. Input material: T cells isolated from PBMCs. All receptors derive from a human donor in good health.

The chain employs TRBV28 and TRBJ2-6; the D gene is possibly TRBD1 (5 bases). The germline V gene encodes CDR1 MDHEN and CDR2 SYDVKM. V was clipped by 4 bases and J by 2 bases, with 12 bases between them. This CDR3 spans 16 amino acids. The CDR3 DNA follows: TGTGCCAGCAGTTCCAGGATCAGGGCTGGGGCCAACGTCCTGACTTTC. Amino acid sequence: CASSSRIRAGANVLTF. Full variable domain (remainder filled in from reference TRBV28 and TRBJ2-6): DVKVTQSSRYLVKRTGEKVFLECVQDMDHENMFWYRQDPGLGLRLIYFSYDVKMKEKGDIPEGYSVSREKKERFSLILESASTNQTSMYLCASSSRIRAGANVLTFGAGSRLTVL.

The rearrangement links TRBV9 to TRBJ2-3, with 9 nucleotides matching TRBD2. The ends lost 0 bases at V and 2 bases at J; junction bases unmatched: 16. The CDR3 consists of 20 residues. Germline V gives CDR1 SGDLS, CDR2 YYNGEE. The DNA for the CDR3 is TGTGCCAGCAGCGTAGATCTGCGGGGGGGCCTCTATGGGCACACAGATACGCAGTATTTT. Protein sequence: CASSVDLRGGLYGHTDTQYF.

This chain links TRBV6-6 with TRBJ1-1; the match to TRBD1 covers 7 bases. The trim removed 6 bases at V and 7 bases at J, leaving 14 bases unmatched. Germline V gene sequence: CDR1 MNHNY, CDR2 SVGAGI (reference sequence). The CDR3 has 15 amino acids. CDR3 bases: TGTGCCAGCAGATACACCGGGACAGCCAACTTTGAAGCTTTCTTT. Translation: CASRYTGTANFEAFF.

The chain couples TRBV5-1 to TRBJ2-3; 11 bases match TRBD2. Unmatched junction bases numbered 9, after V lost 4 bases and J lost 2 bases. The CDR3 is 17 amino acids. CDR1 is SGHRS and CDR2 is YFSETQ in the germline V gene. In nucleotides, the CDR3 is TGCGCCAGCAGCAATATAGCGGGGGGGCCTGCCACAGATACGCAGTATTTT. This sequence encodes CASSNIAGGPATDTQYF. Combining the CDR3 with reference TRBV5-1 and TRBJ2-3 gives the whole variable domain KAGVTQTPRYLIKTRGQQVTLSCSPISGHRSVSWYQQTPGQGLQFLFEYFSETQRNKGNFPGRFSGRQFSNSRSEMNVSTLELGDSALYLCASSNIAGGPATDTQYFGPGTRLTVL.

V is TRBV30 and J is TRBJ2-1; TRBD2 might be the D (6 bases). This CDR3 has 14 amino acids. V was pared by 5 bases and J by 5 bases, with 16 bases between. Germline V gene data show CDR1 as GTSNPN and CDR2 as SVGIG (reference sequence). CDR3 bases: TGTGCCTGGTTGAGGGACTGGGACGACAATGAGCAGTTCTTC. It is translated as CAWLRDWDDNEQFF.

This rearrangement joins TRBV19 to TRBJ1-3; D unclear. CDR1 is LNHDA, CDR2 SQIVND, per germline (reference sequence). V lost 7 bases and J lost 0, with 10 bases in between. The CDR3 is made up of 14 amino acids. As DNA, the CDR3 is TGTGCCAGTACCGCCGGGGACTCTGGAAACACCATATATTTT. It translates to CASTAGDSGNTIYF.

This rearrangement joins TRBV6-5 to TRBJ2-7, with D possibly TRBD2 on 6 matching bases. Per the germline V gene, CDR1 is MNHEY and CDR2 is SVGAGI. The V end was cut by 6 bases, the J end by 3 bases, with 9 bases between. The CDR3 is 12 amino acids. The CDR3 reads CASRKAGYEQYF. The CDR3 coding sequence is TGTGCCAGCAGGAAAGCGGGCTACGAGCAGTACTTC.

This clone occurred once. The rearrangement uses TRBV5-4 and TRBJ1-2, with 7 positions matching TRBD1. J gave up 3 bases and V 2 bases, and 4 bases lay outside the gene matches. In germline, CDR1 is SGHNT, CDR2 YYREEE (reference sequence). This CDR3 spans 14 amino acids. The CDR3 region is CASSFRQGDYGYTF. The DNA of the CDR3 is TGTGCCAGCAGCTTTCGCCAGGGGGACTATGGCTACACCTTC.